This TCR beta chain was recorded in a study of shared clonotypes between healthy human individuals. The donor cohort consisted entirely of Caucasian adults residing in Nashville, Tennessee. Source study methods: For the immunoSEQ data, sequences were junction-only without quality scores, so filtering differed. Clones were read by immunoSEQ multiplex PCR, and TCRdb kept only the in-frame ones, dropping some. D and trimming were read from the DNA, whereas the V and J calls and clone size are those reported in that table. The data hold roughly 2.2 million clones, with 85% to 95% observed a single time. This receptor was taken from a man in his late teens or twenties in good health. Some clones in this sample may be carry-over from other donors' samples. The sample comprised naive CD4+ T cells from PBMCs. This sample's subset: CD45RA+ positively selected.

CDR3 loop: CASSYSYRAGANVLTF. The CDR3, as DNA: TGTGCCAGCAGTTACTCCTACAGGGCTGGGGCCAACGTCCTGACTTTC. The chain combines TRBV6-5 with TRBJ2-6; weak D call: TRBD1 (6 bases). Germline loops: CDR1 MNHEY, CDR2 SVGAGI. The CDR3 sequence is 16 residues long. V was trimmed by 0 bases and J by 2 bases, leaving 8 bases between them.